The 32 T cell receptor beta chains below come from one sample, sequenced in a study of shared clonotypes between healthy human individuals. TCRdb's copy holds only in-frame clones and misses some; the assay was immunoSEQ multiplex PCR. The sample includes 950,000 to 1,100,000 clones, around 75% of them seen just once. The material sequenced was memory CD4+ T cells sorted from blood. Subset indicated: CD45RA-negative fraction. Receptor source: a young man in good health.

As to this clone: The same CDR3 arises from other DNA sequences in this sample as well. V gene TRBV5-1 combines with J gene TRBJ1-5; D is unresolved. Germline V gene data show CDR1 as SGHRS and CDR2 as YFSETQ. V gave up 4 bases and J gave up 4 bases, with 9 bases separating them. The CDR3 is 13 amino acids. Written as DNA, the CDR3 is TGCGCCAGCAGCCTGGACGGGAATCAGCCCCAGCATTTT. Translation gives CASSLDGNQPQHF.

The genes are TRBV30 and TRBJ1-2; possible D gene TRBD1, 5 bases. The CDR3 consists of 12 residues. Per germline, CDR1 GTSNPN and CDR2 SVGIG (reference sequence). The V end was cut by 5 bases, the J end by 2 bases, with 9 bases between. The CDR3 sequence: CAWQGLNYGYTF. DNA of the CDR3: TGTGCCTGGCAGGGACTGAACTATGGCTACACCTTC.

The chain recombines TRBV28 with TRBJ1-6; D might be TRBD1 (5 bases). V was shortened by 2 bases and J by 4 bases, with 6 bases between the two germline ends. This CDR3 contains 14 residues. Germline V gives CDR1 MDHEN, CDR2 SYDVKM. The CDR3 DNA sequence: TGTGCCAGCAGTTTAAGACAGTATAATTCACCCCTCCACTTT. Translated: CASSLRQYNSPLHF.

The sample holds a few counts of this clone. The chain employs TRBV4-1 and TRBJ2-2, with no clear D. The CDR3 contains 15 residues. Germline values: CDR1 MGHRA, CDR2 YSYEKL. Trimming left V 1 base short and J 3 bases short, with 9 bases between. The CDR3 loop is CASSQVRHDTGELFF. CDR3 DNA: TGCGCCAGCAGCCAAGTAAGACACGACACCGGGGAGCTGTTTTTT.

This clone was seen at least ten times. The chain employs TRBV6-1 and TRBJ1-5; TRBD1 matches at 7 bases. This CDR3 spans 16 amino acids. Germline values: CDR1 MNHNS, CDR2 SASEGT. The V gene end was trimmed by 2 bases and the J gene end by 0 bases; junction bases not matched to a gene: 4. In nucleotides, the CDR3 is TGTGCCAGCAGTGAATTGACAGGGAATAGCAATCAGCCCCAGCATTTT. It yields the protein CASSELTGNSNQPQHF.

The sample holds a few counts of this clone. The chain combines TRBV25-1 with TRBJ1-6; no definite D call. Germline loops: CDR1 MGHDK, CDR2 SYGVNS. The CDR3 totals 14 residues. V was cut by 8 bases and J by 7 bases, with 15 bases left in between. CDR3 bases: TGTGCCAGCCTAGGAACAACGGGAAATTCACCCCTCCACTTT. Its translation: CASLGTTGNSPLHF.

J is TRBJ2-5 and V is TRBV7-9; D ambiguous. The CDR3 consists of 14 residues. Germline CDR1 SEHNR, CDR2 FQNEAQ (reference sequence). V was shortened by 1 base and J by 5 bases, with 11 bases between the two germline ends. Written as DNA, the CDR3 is TGTGCCAGCAGCTTAGTTGCTAGATCGGAGACCCAGTACTTC. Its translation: CASSLVARSETQYF. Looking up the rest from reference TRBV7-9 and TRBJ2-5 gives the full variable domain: DTGVSQNPRHKITKRGQNVTFRCDPISEHNRLYWYRQTLGQGPEFLTYFQNEAQLEKSRLLSDRFSAERPKGSFSTLEIQRTEQGDSAMYLCASSLVARSETQYFGPGTRLLVL.

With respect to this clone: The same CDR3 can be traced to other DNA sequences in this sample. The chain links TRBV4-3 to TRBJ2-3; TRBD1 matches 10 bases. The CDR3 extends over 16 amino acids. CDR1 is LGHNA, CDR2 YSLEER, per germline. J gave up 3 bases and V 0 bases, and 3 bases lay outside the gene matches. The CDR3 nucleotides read TGCGCCAGCAGCCAAGATTGGGACAGGGGTACAGATACGCAGTATTTT. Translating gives CASSQDWDRGTDTQYF.

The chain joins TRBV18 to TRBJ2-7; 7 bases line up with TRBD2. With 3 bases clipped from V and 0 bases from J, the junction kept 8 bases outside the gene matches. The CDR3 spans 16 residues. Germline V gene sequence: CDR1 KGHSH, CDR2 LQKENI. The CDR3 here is CASSPVLAYSSYEQYF. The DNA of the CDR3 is TGTGCCAGCTCACCGGTACTAGCGTACTCCTCCTACGAGCAGTACTTC.

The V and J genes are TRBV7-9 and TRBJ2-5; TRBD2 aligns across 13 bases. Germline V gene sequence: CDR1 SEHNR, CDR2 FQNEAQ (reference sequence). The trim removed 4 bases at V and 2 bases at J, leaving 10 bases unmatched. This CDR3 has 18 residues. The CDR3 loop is CASSSYGLAGAHQETQYF. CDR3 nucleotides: TGTGCCAGCAGCTCTTACGGACTAGCGGGAGCGCATCAAGAGACCCAGTACTTC.

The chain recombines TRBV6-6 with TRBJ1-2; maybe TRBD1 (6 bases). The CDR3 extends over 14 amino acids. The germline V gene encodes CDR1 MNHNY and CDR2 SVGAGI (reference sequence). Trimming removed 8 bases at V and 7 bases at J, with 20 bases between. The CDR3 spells CASLGRGSEGGYTF. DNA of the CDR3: TGTGCCAGCCTGGGCAGGGGCAGTGAGGGTGGCTACACCTTC.

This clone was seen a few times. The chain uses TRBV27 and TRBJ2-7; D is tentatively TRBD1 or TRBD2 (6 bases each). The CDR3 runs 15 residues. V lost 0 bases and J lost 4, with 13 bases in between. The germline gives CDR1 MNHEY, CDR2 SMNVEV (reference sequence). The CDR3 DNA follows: TGTGCCAGCAGTTTATCCCCAACAGGGAGGTACGAGCAGTACTTC. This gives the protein CASSLSPTGRYEQYF.

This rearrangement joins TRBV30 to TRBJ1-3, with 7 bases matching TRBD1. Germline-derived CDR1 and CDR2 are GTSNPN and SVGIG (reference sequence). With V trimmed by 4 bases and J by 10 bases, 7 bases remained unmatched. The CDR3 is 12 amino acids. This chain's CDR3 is CAWNTQGGTIYF. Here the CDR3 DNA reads TGTGCCTGGAATACTCAGGGGGGTACCATATATTTT. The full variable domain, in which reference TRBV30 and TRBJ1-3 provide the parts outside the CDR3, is SQTIHQWPATLVQPVGSPLSLECTVEGTSNPNLYWYRQAAGRGLQLLFYSVGIGQISSEVPQNLSASRPQDRQFILSSKKLLLSDSGFYLCAWNTQGGTIYFGEGSWLTVV.

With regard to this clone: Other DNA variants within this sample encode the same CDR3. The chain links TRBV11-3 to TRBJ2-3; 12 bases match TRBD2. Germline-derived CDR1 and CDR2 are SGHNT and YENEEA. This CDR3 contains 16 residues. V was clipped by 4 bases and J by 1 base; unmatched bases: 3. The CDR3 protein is CASSSGLAGGTDTQYF. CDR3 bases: TGTGCCAGCAGCTCGGGACTAGCGGGTGGCACAGATACGCAGTATTTT.

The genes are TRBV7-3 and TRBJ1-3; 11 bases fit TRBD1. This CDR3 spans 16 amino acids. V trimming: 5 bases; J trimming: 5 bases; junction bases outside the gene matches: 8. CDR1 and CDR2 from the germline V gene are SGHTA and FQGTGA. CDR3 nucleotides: TGTGCCAGCAGCCCCCGGACAGGGGGCACGAGAAACACCATATATTTT. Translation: CASSPRTGGTRNTIYF.

The chain's CDR3 is CASSLYRGPNEKLFF. The CDR3 nucleotides are TGTGCCAGCAGCCTCTACAGGGGCCCTAATGAAAAACTGTTTTTT. The genes are TRBV7-2 and TRBJ1-4, with 7 bases matching TRBD1. Trimming cost V 5 bases and J 3 bases; bases outside gene matches: 6. The germline V gene has CDR1 SGHTA and CDR2 FQGNSA. The CDR3 totals 15 residues.

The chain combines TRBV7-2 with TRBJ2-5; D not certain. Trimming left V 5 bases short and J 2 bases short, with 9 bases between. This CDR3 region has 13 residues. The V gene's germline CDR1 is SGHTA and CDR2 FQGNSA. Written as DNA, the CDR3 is TGTGCCAGCAGCCCAGCAGTTCAAGAGACCCAGTACTTC. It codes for CASSPAVQETQYF.

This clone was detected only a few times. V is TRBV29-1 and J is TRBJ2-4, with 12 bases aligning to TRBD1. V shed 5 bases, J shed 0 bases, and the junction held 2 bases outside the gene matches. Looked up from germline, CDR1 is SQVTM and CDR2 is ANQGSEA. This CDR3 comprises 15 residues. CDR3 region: CSVLGQGAAKNIQYF. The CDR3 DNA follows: TGCAGCGTTTTGGGACAGGGGGCAGCCAAAAACATTCAGTACTTC.

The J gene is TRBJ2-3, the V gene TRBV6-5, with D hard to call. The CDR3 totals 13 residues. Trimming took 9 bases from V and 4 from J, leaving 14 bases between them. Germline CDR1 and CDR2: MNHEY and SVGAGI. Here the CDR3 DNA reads TGTGCCAGTTCCCGGCAGCGACCAGATACGCAGTATTTT. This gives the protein CASSRQRPDTQYF.

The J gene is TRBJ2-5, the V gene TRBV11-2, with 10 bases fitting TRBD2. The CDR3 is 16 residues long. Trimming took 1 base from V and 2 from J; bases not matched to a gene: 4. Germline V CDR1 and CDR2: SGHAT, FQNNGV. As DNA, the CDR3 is TGTGCCAGCAGCTTAGCCCTAGCGGGAGCACAAGAGACCCAGTACTTC. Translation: CASSLALAGAQETQYF. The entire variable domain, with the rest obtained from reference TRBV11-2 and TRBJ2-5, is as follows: EAGVAQSPRYKIIEKRQSVAFWCNPISGHATLYWYQQILGQGPKLLIQFQNNGVVDDSQLPKDRFSAERLKGVDSTLKIQPAKLEDSAVYLCASSLALAGAQETQYFGPGTRLLVL.

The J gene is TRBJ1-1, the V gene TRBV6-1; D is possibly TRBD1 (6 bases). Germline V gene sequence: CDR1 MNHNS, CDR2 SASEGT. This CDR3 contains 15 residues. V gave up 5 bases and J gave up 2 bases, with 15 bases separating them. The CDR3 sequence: CASSLLGGVNTEAFF. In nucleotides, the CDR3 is TGTGCCAGCAGTCTCCTCGGGGGCGTAAACACTGAAGCTTTCTTT.

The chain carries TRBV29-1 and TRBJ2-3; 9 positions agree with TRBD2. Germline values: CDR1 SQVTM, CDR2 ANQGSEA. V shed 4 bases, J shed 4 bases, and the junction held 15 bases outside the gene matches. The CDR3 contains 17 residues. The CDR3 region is CSVAGTHQAGGADTQYF. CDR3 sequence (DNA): TGCAGCGTTGCAGGCACCCACCAAGCGGGAGGAGCAGATACGCAGTATTTT.

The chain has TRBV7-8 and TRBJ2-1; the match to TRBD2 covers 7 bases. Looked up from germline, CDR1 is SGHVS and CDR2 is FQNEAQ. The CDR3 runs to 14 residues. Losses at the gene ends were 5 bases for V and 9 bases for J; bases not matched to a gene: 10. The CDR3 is CASSGGLEIAEQFF. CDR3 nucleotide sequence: TGTGCCAGCAGCGGAGGACTAGAGATCGCTGAGCAGTTCTTC. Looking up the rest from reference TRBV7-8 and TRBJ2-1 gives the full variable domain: GAGVSQSPRYKVAKRGQDVALRCDPISGHVSLFWYQQALGQGPEFLTYFQNEAQLDKSGLPSDRFFAERPEGSVSTLKIQRTQQEDSAVYLCASSGGLEIAEQFFGPGTRLTVL.

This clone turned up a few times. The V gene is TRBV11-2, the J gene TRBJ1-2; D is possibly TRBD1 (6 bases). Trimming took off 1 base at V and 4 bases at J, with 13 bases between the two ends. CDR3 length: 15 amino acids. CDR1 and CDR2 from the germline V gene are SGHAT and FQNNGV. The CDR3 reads CASSLVQGMGYGYTF. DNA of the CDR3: TGTGCCAGCAGCTTAGTCCAGGGGATGGGCTATGGCTACACCTTC.

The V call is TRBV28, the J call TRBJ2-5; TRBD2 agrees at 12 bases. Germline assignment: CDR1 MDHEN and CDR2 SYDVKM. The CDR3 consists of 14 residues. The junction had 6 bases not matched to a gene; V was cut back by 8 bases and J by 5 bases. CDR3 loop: CASGLAGGHETQYF. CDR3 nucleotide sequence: TGTGCCAGCGGTCTAGCGGGGGGGCACGAGACCCAGTACTTC.

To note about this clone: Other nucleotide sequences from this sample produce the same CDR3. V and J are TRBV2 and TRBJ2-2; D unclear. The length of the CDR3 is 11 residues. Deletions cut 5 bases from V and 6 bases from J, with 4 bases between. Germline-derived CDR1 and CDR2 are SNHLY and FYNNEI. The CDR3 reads CASSYSGELFF. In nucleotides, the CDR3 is TGTGCCAGCAGTTACTCCGGGGAGCTGTTTTTT. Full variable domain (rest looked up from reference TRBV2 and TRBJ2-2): EPEVTQTPSHQVTQMGQEVILRCVPISNHLYFYWYRQILGQKVEFLVSFYNNEISEKSEIFDDQFSVERPDGSNFTLKIRSTKLEDSAMYFCASSYSGELFFGEGSRLTVL.

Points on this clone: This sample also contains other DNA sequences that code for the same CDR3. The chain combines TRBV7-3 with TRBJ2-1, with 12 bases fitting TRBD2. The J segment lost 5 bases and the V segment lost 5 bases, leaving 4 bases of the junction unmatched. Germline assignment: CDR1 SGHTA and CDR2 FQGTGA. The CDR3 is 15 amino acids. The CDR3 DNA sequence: TGTGCCAGCAGCCAAACTAGCGGGGGGAACAATGAGCAGTTCTTC. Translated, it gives CASSQTSGGNNEQFF.

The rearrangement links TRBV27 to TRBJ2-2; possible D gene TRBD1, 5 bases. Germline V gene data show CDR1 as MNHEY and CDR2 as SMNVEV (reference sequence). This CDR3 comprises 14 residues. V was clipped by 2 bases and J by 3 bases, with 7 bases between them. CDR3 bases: TGTGCCAGCAGTTTAACCAGGGACACCGGGGAGCTGTTTTTT. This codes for CASSLTRDTGELFF.

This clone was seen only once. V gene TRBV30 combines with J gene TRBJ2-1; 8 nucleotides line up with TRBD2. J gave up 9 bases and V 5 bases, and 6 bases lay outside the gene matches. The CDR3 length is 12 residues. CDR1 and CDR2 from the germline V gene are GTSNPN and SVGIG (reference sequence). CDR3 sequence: CAWGGRPGEQFF. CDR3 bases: TGTGCCTGGGGCGGGAGGCCCGGTGAGCAGTTCTTC. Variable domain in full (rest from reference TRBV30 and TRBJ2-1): SQTIHQWPATLVQPVGSPLSLECTVEGTSNPNLYWYRQAAGRGLQLLFYSVGIGQISSEVPQNLSASRPQDRQFILSSKKLLLSDSGFYLCAWGGRPGEQFFGPGTRLTVL.

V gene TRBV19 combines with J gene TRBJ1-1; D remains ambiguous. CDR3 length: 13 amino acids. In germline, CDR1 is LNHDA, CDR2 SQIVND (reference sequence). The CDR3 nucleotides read TGTGCTAGCGCGGCCGGGCCCTACACTGAAGCTTTCTTT. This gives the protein CASAAGPYTEAFF. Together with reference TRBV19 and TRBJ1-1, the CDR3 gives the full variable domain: DGGITQSPKYLFRKEGQNVTLSCEQNLNHDAMYWYRQDPGQGLRLIYYSQIVNDFQKGDIAEGYSVSREKKESFPLTVTSAQKNPTAFYLCASAAGPYTEAFFGQGTRLTVV.

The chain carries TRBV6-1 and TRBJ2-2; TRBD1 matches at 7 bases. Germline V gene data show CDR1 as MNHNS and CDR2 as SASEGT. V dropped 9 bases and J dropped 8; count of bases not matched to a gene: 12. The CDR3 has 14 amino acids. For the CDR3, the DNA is TGTGCCAGTAGAAAGCCACCGGGACAGGGGGAGCTGTTTTTT. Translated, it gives CASRKPPGQGELFF.

CDR3 sequence reads: CASSIGSLNEKLFF. CDR3 sequence (DNA): TGTGCCAGCTCCATCGGGAGCCTTAATGAAAAACTGTTTTTT. This rearrangement joins TRBV18 to TRBJ1-4, with no clear D. The CDR3 has 14 residues. V gave up 6 bases and J gave up 4 bases, with 12 bases separating them. Germline V gives CDR1 KGHSH, CDR2 LQKENI.